This T cell receptor beta chain was identified during a study of T cells in Graves' hyperthyroidism and ophthalmopathy. Recently diagnosed hyperthyroidism of less than 2 months' duration affected patients aged 18 to 65. Diagnosis rested on symptoms, serum thyroxine and TRAb, thyroid ultrasound, and orbital computed tomography. Approximately 10 ml of fresh peripheral blood supplied the PBMCs. TCR beta CDR3 region amplification was performed from RNA transcripts. Carried out on the TCR CDR3, a first-round RT-PCR used the HTBI primer set. In TCRdb, the multiplex PCR reads were re-called with MiXCR into one record per CDR3 protein. The top ten clones hold approximately 8% of a sample with a few hundred thousand distinct CDR3 sequences, about 15% of them seen once. Comment on this clonotype: Its antigen remains unknown. The junction departs from the called germline gene at one end, perhaps through a read error.

Overall study findings and caveats: A model using 13 V-J features told ophthalmopathy apart from stable hyperthyroidism.

CDR1 and CDR2 from the germline V gene are SEHNR and FQNEAQ (reference sequence). The CDR3 extends over 16 amino acids. The TCR sequence derives from a young woman with Graves' hyperthyroidism. The chain carries TRBV7-9 and TRBJ2-4; 7 bases fit TRBD2. Sequenced input: blood. The CDR3 bases are TGTGTCAGCAGCTCTCAGGGAGGGAGCGCCAAAAACATTCAGTACTTC. This gives the protein CVSSSQGGSAKNIQYF. Looking up the rest from reference TRBV7-9 and TRBJ2-4 gives the full variable domain: DTGVSQNPRHKITKRGQNVTFRCDPISEHNRLYWYRQTLGQGPEFLTYFQNEAQLEKSRLLSDRFSAERPKGSFSTLEIQRTEQGDSAMYLCVSSSQGGSAKNIQYFGAGTRLSVL.